This T cell receptor (beta chain) derives from a study of vaccination and CD4 T cells after COVID-19. Treatment in this sample: roughly ten-day PBMC culture with coronavirus spike peptide pools or control peptides (ViraFEST assay). Germline CDR1 reads SGHDT; CDR2 reads YYEEEE. Trimming pared 0 bases from V and 3 bases from J, leaving 7 bases between. This CDR3 spans 14 amino acids. The Oncomine TCR Beta short-read assay was what sequenced the DNA obtained from cultured CD4+ T cells. In TCRdb, the PCR reads were re-called with MiXCR into one record per CDR3 protein. The sample lists some 8,200 distinct CDR3 sequences; roughly 56% were seen once. For this clonotype: Its antigen is undetermined.

The source of this sequence is a human donor who had recovered from COVID-19. Sample: CD4+ T cells from blood, cultured in vitro. The chain combines TRBV5-6 with TRBJ2-1; D remains unclear. The CDR3: CASSLGPGYNEQFF. The CDR3 DNA reads TGTGCCAGCAGCTTGGGGCCAGGCTACAATGAGCAGTTCTTC.